This T cell receptor (beta chain) was identified during a study of early stage breast cancer tumors. Only in-frame clones appear in the TCRdb table, and some are missing; sequencing was by immunoSEQ multiplex PCR. The sample lists 50,000 to 65,000 clones, 75% to 95% seen once, with less than 6.5% in the top ten. This clone appeared a single time. Sequenced sample: blood. This receptor was obtained from a person aged 70 to 80 with breast cancer.

This CDR3 reads CASSIWNTEAFF. The CDR3 DNA reads TGTGCCAGTAGTATCTGGAACACTGAAGCTTTCTTT. The rearrangement uses TRBV19 and TRBJ1-1; no clear D. V was pared by 3 bases and J by 1 base, with 3 bases between. Germline V lookup: CDR1 LNHDA, CDR2 SQIVND (reference sequence). This CDR3 is 12 amino acids long.